This entry describes one TCR beta chain. This sample stems from a study of cytomegalovirus exposure and HLA in healthy donors. PCR primers comprised 60 Vbeta and 13 Jbeta primers. Assay: immunoSEQ multiplex PCR; the TCRdb copy retains only in-frame clones and omits some. Found here are about 98,000 clones, around 68% of them singletons; the top ten hold over 1%. The CDR3 runs to 15 residues. Germline CDR1 and CDR2: SEHNR and FQNEAQ (reference sequence). J was trimmed by 8 bases and V by 5 bases; bases with no gene match: 11. Material for sequencing was PBMCs. The receptor's source is a female donor in good health and CMV-seronegative. The V call is TRBV7-9, the J call TRBJ2-1; 8 nucleotides agree with TRBD1. The CDR3 protein is CASSLRDRRIHEQFF. The CDR3, as DNA: TGTGCCAGCAGCCTACGGGACAGGAGGATCCATGAGCAGTTCTTC.